The 15 T cell receptor beta chains below come from one sample, sequenced in a study of a mutant IDH1 vaccine in newly diagnosed glioma. Described time point: baseline, week 1 (first vaccination visit). Specified treatment: pre-vaccination baseline after standard-of-care therapy. Using immunoSEQ multiplex PCR, the repertoire was profiled, and TCRdb retains in-frame clones only, with some absent. This table has 59,000 or so clones, more than 90% appearing once. Sequenced material: PBMCs, taken from a glioma patient treated with radiotherapy, temozolomide or both. These receptors were obtained from a man between 50 and 59 years old with glioma.

This chain links TRBV9 with TRBJ1-5; TRBD1 agrees at 7 bases. The trim removed 0 bases at V and 1 base at J, leaving 16 bases unmatched. CDR3 size: 20 residues. From germline, CDR1 is SGDLS and CDR2 YYNGEE. In DNA form, the CDR3 reads TGTGCCAGCAGCGTAGTGGGTGAGCAGGGGGTATCACTAAGCAATCAGCCCCAGCATTTT. Translated: CASSVVGEQGVSLSNQPQHF.

V and J are TRBV7-2 and TRBJ2-7, with a weak D call TRBD2 (7 bases). The CDR3 totals 15 residues. Trimming left V 5 bases short and J 0 bases short, with 14 bases between. From germline, CDR1 is SGHTA and CDR2 FQGNSA. The CDR3 region is CASSPRGGSSYEQYF. CDR3 sequence (DNA): TGTGCCAGCAGCCCAAGGGGGGGGAGCTCCTACGAGCAGTACTTC.

CDR3: CASSMSDYYNEQFF. The CDR3, as DNA: TGTGCCAGTAGTATGTCAGATTATTACAATGAGCAGTTCTTC. The rearrangement joins TRBV19 to TRBJ2-1; no definite D call. The length of the CDR3 is 14 residues. Trimming pared 3 bases from V and 4 bases from J, leaving 10 bases between. Germline V gene sequence: CDR1 LNHDA, CDR2 SQIVND (reference sequence).

This clone appeared a few times. V and J are TRBV30 and TRBJ2-5; TRBD1 or TRBD2 may be the D gene (6 bases each). Trimming took 5 bases from V and 4 from J, leaving 20 bases between them. CDR3 length: 15 residues. Germline V lookup: CDR1 GTSNPN, CDR2 SVGIG (reference sequence). In DNA form, the CDR3 reads TGTGCCTGGGGCGGGGCGTGGGGGGCGCGAGAGACCCAGTACTTC. Translation gives CAWGGAWGARETQYF.

The CDR3 DNA follows: TGCGCCAGCAGCCAAGATTGGTCAGGCGGGATCGAAGCTTTCTTT. Its protein is CASSQDWSGGIEAFF. The chain has TRBV4-3 and TRBJ1-1; D remains ambiguous. Germline V gives CDR1 LGHNA, CDR2 YSLEER. Trimming left V 0 bases short and J 8 bases short, with 16 bases between. The CDR3 is 15 residues long.

The chain carries TRBV4-2 and TRBJ2-2; 12 nucleotides line up with TRBD2. CDR3 size: 18 residues. Trimming cost V 3 bases and J 7 bases; bases outside gene matches: 12. CDR1 and CDR2 (germline): LGHNA, YNFKEQ. Here the CDR3 DNA reads TGTGCCAGCAGCCAGGATCCTAGCGGGGGGGCCGTGGGCGGGGAGCTGTTTTTT. This gives the protein CASSQDPSGGAVGGELFF.

The chain has TRBV4-3 and TRBJ1-2, with TRBD1 identical over 7 bases. Looked up from germline, CDR1 is LGHNA and CDR2 is YSLEER. This CDR3 has 17 residues. The V segment lost 0 bases and the J segment 3 bases; nucleotides outside the gene matches: 10. CDR3 amino acids: CASSQDYSGQPYYGYTF. The CDR3 region has the DNA TGCGCCAGCAGCCAAGATTATTCGGGACAGCCCTACTATGGCTACACCTTC.

This clone was observed a single time. V and J are TRBV6-1 and TRBJ1-2; D is uncertain. The CDR3 spans 12 residues. CDR1 and CDR2 from the germline V gene are MNHNS and SASEGT. With 1 base removed from V and 4 bases from J, the gap between germline ends came to 4 bases. CDR3 loop: CASSEESYGYTF. The DNA for the CDR3 is TGTGCCAGCAGTGAAGAGAGCTATGGCTACACCTTC.

The chain combines TRBV7-9 with TRBJ2-5, with TRBD1 identical over 8 bases. CDR3 length: 15 amino acids. Looked up from germline, CDR1 is SEHNR and CDR2 is FQNEAQ (reference sequence). J lost 2 bases, V lost 5 bases, and 7 bases had no gene match. The CDR3 loop is CASSTGQGKQETQYF. The CDR3 region has the DNA TGTGCCAGCAGCACCGGACAGGGAAAGCAAGAGACCCAGTACTTC. Full variable domain (rest looked up from reference TRBV7-9 and TRBJ2-5): DTGVSQNPRHKITKRGQNVTFRCDPISEHNRLYWYRQTLGQGPEFLTYFQNEAQLEKSRLLSDRFSAERPKGSFSTLEIQRTEQGDSAMYLCASSTGQGKQETQYFGPGTRLLVL.

The chain combines TRBV5-1 with TRBJ1-6; perhaps TRBD1 as D (6 bases). The CDR3 consists of 15 residues. V dropped 0 bases and J dropped 10 bases, with 14 bases sitting between them. Germline CDR1 and CDR2: SGHRS and YFSETQ. The chain's CDR3 is CASSLDRVHRSPLHF. The CDR3 region has the DNA TGCGCCAGCAGCTTGGACAGGGTTCATCGGTCACCCCTCCACTTT.

The chain links TRBV5-6 to TRBJ1-3; no definite D call. CDR3 length equals 14 residues. V was shortened by 2 bases and J by 0 bases, with 6 bases between the two germline ends. Germline V gene data show CDR1 as SGHDT and CDR2 as YYEEEE. The CDR3 region has the DNA TGTGCCAGCAGCTTCGACCTCTCTGGAAACACCATATATTTT. Its protein product is CASSFDLSGNTIYF.

The chain is built from TRBV23-1 and TRBJ2-4, with a weak D call TRBD1 (6 bases). TRBV23-1 has ORF status, its function being uncertain. This CDR3 region has 16 residues. V lost 3 bases, J lost 0 bases, and 12 bases lay in between. CDR3 residues: CASSHFWGLAKNIQYF. Written as DNA, the CDR3 is TGCGCCAGCAGTCATTTCTGGGGGCTAGCCAAAAACATTCAGTACTTC.

This clone is a singleton in its sample. The chain is built from TRBV7-8 and TRBJ1-5; 7 positions match TRBD1. Germline-derived CDR1 and CDR2 are SGHVS and FQNEAQ. There are 17 residues in the CDR3. With V trimmed by 1 base and J by 5 bases, 11 bases remained unmatched. CDR3 nucleotide sequence: TGTGCCAGCAGCTTAGTCAACAGGGGCCGAGGGGATCAGCCCCAGCATTTT. Translated, it gives CASSLVNRGRGDQPQHF.

V gene TRBV2 combines with J gene TRBJ1-2; a weak D match, TRBD1 (6 bases). The CDR3 loop spans 16 amino acids. Per germline, CDR1 SNHLY and CDR2 FYNNEI. The germline V and J ends were trimmed by 0 bases and 4 bases, with 15 bases remaining between them. The CDR3 region has the DNA TGTGCCAGCAGTGAAGCGGGTGGGGGGGGCCGCTATGGCTACACCTTC. As protein: CASSEAGGGGRYGYTF.

The genes are TRBV7-2 and TRBJ2-2; D might be TRBD1 (5 bases). The germline V gene encodes CDR1 SGHTA and CDR2 FQGNSA. With 4 bases removed from V and 1 base from J, the gap between germline ends came to 13 bases. This CDR3 contains 16 residues. The CDR3: CASSYQIQVNTGELFF. CDR3 bases: TGTGCCAGCAGCTACCAGATACAGGTGAACACCGGGGAGCTGTTTTTT.